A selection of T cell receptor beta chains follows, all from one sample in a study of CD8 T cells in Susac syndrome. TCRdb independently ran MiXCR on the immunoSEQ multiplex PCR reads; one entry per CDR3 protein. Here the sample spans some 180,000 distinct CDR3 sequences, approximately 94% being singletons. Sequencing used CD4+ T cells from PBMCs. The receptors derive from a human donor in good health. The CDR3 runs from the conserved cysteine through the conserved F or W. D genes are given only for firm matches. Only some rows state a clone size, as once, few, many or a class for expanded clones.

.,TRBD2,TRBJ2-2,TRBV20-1,TGCAGTGCTGTAGCGGGAGTGGGCACCGGGGAGCTGTTTTTT,CSAVAGVGTGELFF
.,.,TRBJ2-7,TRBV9,TGTGCCAGCAGCGAGGGCGGCTCCTACGAGCAGTACTTC,CASSEGGSYEQYF
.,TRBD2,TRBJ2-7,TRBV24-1,TGTGCCACCAGTCCCCAGGGAGGGTCCAACGAGCAGTACTTC,CATSPQGGSNEQYF
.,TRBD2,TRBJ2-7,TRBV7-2,TGTGCCAGCAGCCAGAGCTCCGGGACTAGCTACGAGCAGTACTTC,CASSQSSGTSYEQYF
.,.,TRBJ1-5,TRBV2,TGTGCCAGCAGTGAAACATGGGGCAATCAGCCCCAGCATTTT,CASSETWGNQPQHF
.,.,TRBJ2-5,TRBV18,TGTGCCAGCTCACCAGGTCAAGAGACCCAGTACTTC,CASSPGQETQYF
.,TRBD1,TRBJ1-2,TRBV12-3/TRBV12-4,TGTGCCAGCAGTCCACGGGACAGGGGGGGAGGCTACACCTTC,CASSPRDRGGGYTF
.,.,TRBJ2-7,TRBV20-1,TGCAGTGCTAACGGGGTCTACGAGCAGTACTTC,CSANGVYEQYF
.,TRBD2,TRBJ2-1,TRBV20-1,TGCAGTGCTAGCGGGAGGGCCTACAATGAGCAGTTCTTC,CSASGRAYNEQFF
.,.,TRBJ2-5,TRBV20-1,TGCAGTGCTAGAGTGCAGCAGATCGAAGGGACCCAGTACTTC,CSARVQQIEGTQYF
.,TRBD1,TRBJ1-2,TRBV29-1,TGCAGCGTTGAAGACGGCAGGGGGATCTATGGCTACACCTTC,CSVEDGRGIYGYTF
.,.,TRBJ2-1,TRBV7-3,TGTGCCAGCAGCTTAAGGCGAGGGTTGAGCGATGAGCAGTTCTTC,CASSLRRGLSDEQFF
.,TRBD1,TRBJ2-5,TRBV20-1,TGCAGTGCTATTCTACAGGGGGGAGAGACCCAGTACTTC,CSAILQGGETQYF
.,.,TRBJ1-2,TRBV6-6,TGTGCCAGCAGTCCCTGGGACTATGGCTACACCTTC,CASSPWDYGYTF
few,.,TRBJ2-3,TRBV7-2,TGTGCCAGCAGCCCTTTGCGGGGCTATACGCAGTATTTT,CASSPLRGYTQYF
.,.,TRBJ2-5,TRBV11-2,TGTGCCAGCAGCTCGGCGAACAGCGACCAAGAGACCCAGTACTTC,CASSSANSDQETQYF
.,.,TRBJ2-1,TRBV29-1,TGCAGCGTTGATTTCTCGGGAGTCGGCTACAATGAGCAGTTCTTC,CSVDFSGVGYNEQFF
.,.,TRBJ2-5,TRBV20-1,TGCAGTGCGAAGCGGGCGCAAAGCCAAGAGACCCAGTACTTC,CSAKRAQSQETQYF
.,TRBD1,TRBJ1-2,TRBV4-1,TGCGCCAGCAGCCACCTGATCCGGGACAGGGACAACTATGGCTACACCTTC,CASSHLIRDRDNYGYTF
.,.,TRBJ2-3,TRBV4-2,TGTGCCAGCAGCCCACAGAGCTCGGGAGATACGCAGTATTTT,CASSPQSSGDTQYF
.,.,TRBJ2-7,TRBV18,TGTGCCAGCTCACCAAACTCGGGGCCGAGGTCCGAGCAGTACTTC,CASSPNSGPRSEQYF
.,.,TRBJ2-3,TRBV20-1,TGCAGTGCTAGTCTGGGCACAGATACGCAGTATTTT,CSASLGTDTQYF
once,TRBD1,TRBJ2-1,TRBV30,TGTGCCTGGAGTGTAACAGGGGACACCATCAATGAGCAGTTCTTC,CAWSVTGDTINEQFF
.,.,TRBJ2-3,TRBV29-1,TGCAGCGTTGACTGGAGCACAGATACGCAGTATTTT,CSVDWSTDTQYF
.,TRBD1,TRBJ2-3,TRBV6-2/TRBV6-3,TGTGCCAGCGAACCGACAGGGCCAGATACGCAGTATTTT,CASEPTGPDTQYF
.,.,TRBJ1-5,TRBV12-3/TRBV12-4,TGTGCCAGCAGTTTTTCTCGACGGCAGCCCCAGCATTTT,CASSFSRRQPQHF
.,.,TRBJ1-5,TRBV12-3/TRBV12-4,TGTGCCAGCAGTTTTCATCCCGAGCAGCCCCAGCATTTT,CASSFHPEQPQHF
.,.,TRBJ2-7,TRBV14,TGTGCCAGCAGCCCGGAGTTAGCGAACGAGCAGTACTTC,CASSPELANEQYF
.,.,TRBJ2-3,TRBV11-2,TGTGCCAGCAGCGGGGGGCTAACAGATACGCAGTATTTT,CASSGGLTDTQYF
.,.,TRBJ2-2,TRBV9,TGTGCCAGCAGCGGGTTGTTGGATAGGAAGAACACCGGGGAGCTGTTTTTT,CASSGLLDRKNTGELFF
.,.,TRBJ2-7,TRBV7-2,TGTGCCAGCAGCGCCGGAGGGGGGAAAATATCCTACGAGCAGTACTTC,CASSAGGGKISYEQYF
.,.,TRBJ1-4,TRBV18,TGTGCCAGCTCACCAGGGGTGAATGAAAAACTGTTTTTT,CASSPGVNEKLFF
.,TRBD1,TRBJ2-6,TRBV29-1,TGCAGCGCCGGGGAACAGGGGACTGGGGCCAACGTCCTGACTTTC,CSAGEQGTGANVLTF
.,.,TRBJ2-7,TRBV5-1,TGCGCCAGCACCTCTGAGGGGGGCTACGAGCAGTACTTC,CASTSEGGYEQYF
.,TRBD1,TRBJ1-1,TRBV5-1,TGCGCCAGCAGATTACAGGGGGCGCGGAACACTGAAGCTTTCTTT,CASRLQGARNTEAFF
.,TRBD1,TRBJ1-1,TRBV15,TGTGCCACCAGAGAGACAGGGGGCGCGAACACTGAAGCTTTCTTT,CATRETGGANTEAFF
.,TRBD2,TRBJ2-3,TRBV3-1,TGTGCCAGCAGCCAGCTTGGGCTAGCGGGACTACCCCACAATACGCAGTATTTT,CASSQLGLAGLPHNTQYF
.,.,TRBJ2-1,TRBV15,TGTGCCACCAGCACCACGGGGCTAAGGGAGCAGTTCTTC,CATSTTGLREQFF
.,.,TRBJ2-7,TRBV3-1,TGTGCCAGGGGACTTTCCGGGTACGAGCAGTACTTC,CARGLSGYEQYF
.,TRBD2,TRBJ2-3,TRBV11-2,TGTGCCAGCCGCTGGGGACTAGGACACACAGATACGCAGTATTTT,CASRWGLGHTDTQYF
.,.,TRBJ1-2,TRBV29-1,TGCAGCGAGAGACACCTCCCCGCTTATGGCTACACCTTC,CSERHLPAYGYTF
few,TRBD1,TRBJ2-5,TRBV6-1,TGTGCCAGCAGTCGGCTGCCGGGACAGGGCTCGGAGACCCAGTACTTC,CASSRLPGQGSETQYF
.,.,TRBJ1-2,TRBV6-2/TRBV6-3,TGTGCCAGCACCGAGGGTTCCTATGGCTACACCTTC,CASTEGSYGYTF
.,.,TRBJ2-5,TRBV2,TGTGCCAGCAGTGAAGAATGGGCAGGGAAAGAGACCCAGTACTTC,CASSEEWAGKETQYF
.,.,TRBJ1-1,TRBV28,TGTGCCAGCAGGATGGACAGCAGGGCTTTCTTT,CASRMDSRAFF
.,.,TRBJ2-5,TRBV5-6,TGTGCCAGCAGCTCCCCGGGAGCCCTAGGGGAGACCCAGTACTTC,CASSSPGALGETQYF
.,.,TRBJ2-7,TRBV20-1,TGCAGTGCCCGTGAAGTGGGACGGGCGGGCGAGCAGTACTTC,CSAREVGRAGEQYF
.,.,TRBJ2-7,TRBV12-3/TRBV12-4,TGTGCCAGCAGTCCTACAGGGATCACCTACGAGCAGTACTTC,CASSPTGITYEQYF
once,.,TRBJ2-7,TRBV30,TGTGCCTGGAGCGGAGACCATTTAAGCTCCTACGAGCAGTACTTC,CAWSGDHLSSYEQYF
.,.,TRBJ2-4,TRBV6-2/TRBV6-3,TGTGCCAGCACCTCCGTAGGCATTCAGTACTTC,CASTSVGIQYF